This T cell receptor (beta chain) comes out of a study of control samples from healthy donors and cancer patients. Sequencing was performed with immunoSEQ multiplex PCR; in TCRdb, only in-frame clones are kept and a portion is missing. Counted here are about 94,000 clones, 90% occurring once; the ten biggest clones make up about 4%. V gave up 3 bases and J gave up 0 bases, with 9 bases separating them. The CDR3 extends over 15 amino acids. CDR1 and CDR2 from the germline V gene are KGHDR and SFDVKD. Sequenced material: blood. The chain recombines TRBV24-1 with TRBJ2-3, with D perhaps TRBD1 or TRBD2 (5 bases each). The origin of this receptor is a woman aged 18-35 years in good health. CDR3 region: CATSDRDGSTDTQYF. CDR3 nucleotide sequence: TGTGCCACCAGTGATCGGGACGGTAGCACAGATACGCAGTATTTT.